This TCR beta chain is drawn from a study of cytomegalovirus exposure and HLA in healthy donors. Trimming stripped 3 bases from V and 2 bases from J, with 8 bases between. The germline CDR1 and CDR2 sequences are SGHTS and YDEGEE. This CDR3 has 14 amino acids. The PCR had 60 Vbeta and 13 Jbeta primers. Produced via immunoSEQ multiplex PCR; TCRdb's table is partial and in-frame only. The table has around 140,000 clones, more than 60% seen once. The gene calls are TRBV5-8 and TRBJ1-4, with D perhaps TRBD1 (5 bases). The receptor's source is a woman aged 55-69 years in good health and CMV-seronegative. The sequenced material came from PBMCs. Here the CDR3 reads CASSSGRTNEKLFF. DNA for the CDR3: TGTGCCAGCAGCTCAGGGAGGACTAATGAAAAACTGTTTTTT.